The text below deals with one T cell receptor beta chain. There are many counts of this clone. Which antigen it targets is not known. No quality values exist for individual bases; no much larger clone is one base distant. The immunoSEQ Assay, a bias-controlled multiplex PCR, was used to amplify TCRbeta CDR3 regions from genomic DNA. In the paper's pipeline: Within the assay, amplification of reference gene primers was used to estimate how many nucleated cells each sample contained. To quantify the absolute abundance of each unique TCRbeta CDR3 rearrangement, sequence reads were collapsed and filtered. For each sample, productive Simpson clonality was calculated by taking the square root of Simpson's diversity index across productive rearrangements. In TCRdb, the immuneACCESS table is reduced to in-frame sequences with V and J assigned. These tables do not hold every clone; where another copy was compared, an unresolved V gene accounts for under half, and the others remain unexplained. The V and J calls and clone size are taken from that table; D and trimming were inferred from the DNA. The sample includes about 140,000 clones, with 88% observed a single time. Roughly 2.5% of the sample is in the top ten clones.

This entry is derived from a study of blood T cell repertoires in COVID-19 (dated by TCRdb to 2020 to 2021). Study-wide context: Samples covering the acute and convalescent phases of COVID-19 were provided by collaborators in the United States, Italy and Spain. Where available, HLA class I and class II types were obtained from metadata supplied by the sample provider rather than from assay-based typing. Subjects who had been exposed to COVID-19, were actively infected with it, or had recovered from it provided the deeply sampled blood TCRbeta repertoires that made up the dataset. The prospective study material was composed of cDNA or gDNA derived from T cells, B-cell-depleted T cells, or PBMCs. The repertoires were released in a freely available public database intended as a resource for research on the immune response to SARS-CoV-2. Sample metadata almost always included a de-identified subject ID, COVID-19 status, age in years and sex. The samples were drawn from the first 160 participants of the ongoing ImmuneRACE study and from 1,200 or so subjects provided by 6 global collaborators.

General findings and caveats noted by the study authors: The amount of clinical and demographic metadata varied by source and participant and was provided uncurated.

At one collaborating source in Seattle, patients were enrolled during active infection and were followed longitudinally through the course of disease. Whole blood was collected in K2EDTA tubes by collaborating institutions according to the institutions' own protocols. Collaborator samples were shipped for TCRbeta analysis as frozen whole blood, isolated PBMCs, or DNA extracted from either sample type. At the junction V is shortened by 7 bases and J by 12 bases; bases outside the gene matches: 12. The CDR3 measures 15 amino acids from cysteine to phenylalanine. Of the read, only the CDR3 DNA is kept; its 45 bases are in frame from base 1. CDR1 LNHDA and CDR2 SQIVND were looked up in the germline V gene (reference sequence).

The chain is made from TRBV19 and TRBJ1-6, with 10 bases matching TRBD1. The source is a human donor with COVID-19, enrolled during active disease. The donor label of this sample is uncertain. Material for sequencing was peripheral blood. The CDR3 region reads CASNPGGTGERPLHF. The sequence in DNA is TGTGCCAGTAACCCTGGGGGGACAGGGGAACGACCCCTCCACTTT.